This TCR beta chain was recovered during a study of T-cell reconstitution after alpha-beta-depleted transplantation in children. The study, taken as a whole, reports: Reported findings indicate that, about two months after transplant, alpha-beta T cells came from several hundred expanded clones, which were derived from non-depleted graft cells. Recipient T cells and thymic progenitors that survived were the source of the high TCRbeta diversity seen at day 60 in some patients. At one year after transplant, newly produced T cells mostly accounted for T-cell counts and diversity.

This clonotype was seen repeatedly, ten times or more. Antigen unknown. The library targeted TCRbeta and was prepared with unique molecular identifiers. One entry per CDR3 protein, called by TCRdb with MiXCR from the PCR reads. This table holds a few hundred thousand distinct CDR3 sequences, 10% to 15% found once. CDR3 size: 14 residues. V lost 1 base and J lost 8, with 14 bases in between. Per germline, CDR1 SGHDN and CDR2 FVKESK. This sequence was found in a male patient under 18 who had a stem cell transplant for acute myeloid leukemia, so the T cells may come from the graft donor. Sequences were derived from PBMCs, mostly from graft donor cells, sampled 360 days after TCRalphabeta/CD19-depleted stem cell transplant. The chain links TRBV14 to TRBJ1-2, with D possibly being TRBD1 (6 bases). DNA for the CDR3: TGTGCCAGCAGCCAAGGGGACACCTTCGGCGGCTACACCTTC. Protein: CASSQGDTFGGYTF.